These 29 T cell receptor beta chains share one sample of origin, sequenced in a study of blood T cell repertoires in COVID-19. Sequencing used immunoSEQ multiplex PCR; TCRdb keeps in-frame clones, though not all of them. The sample comprises 70,000 to 95,000 clones, roughly 90% of which are singletons, and more than 2% rests with the top ten. Material for sequencing was peripheral blood. These receptors came from a man aged 50-60 years with acute or convalescent COVID-19.

The V call is TRBV28, the J call TRBJ1-5, with TRBD1 matching 9 bases. This CDR3 has 15 residues. Germline V CDR1 and CDR2: MDHEN, SYDVKM. The ends lost 6 bases at V and 2 bases at J; junction bases unmatched: 5. CDR3 nucleotide sequence: TGTGCCAGCAGAATGACAGGGGGAGGCAATCAGCCCCAGCATTTT. This codes for CASRMTGGGNQPQHF.

The gene calls are TRBV19 and TRBJ1-6, with 7 bases that match TRBD1. The CDR3 totals 13 residues. Germline assignment: CDR1 LNHDA and CDR2 SQIVND (reference sequence). The trim removed 5 bases at V and 14 bases at J, leaving 9 bases unmatched. DNA of the CDR3: TGTGCCAGTAGTCGGACCCCTCAGGGGGCCCTCCACTTT. It yields the protein CASSRTPQGALHF.

This chain connects TRBV28 to TRBJ1-1; 8 bases agree with TRBD1. Per the germline V gene, CDR1 is MDHEN and CDR2 is SYDVKM. The CDR3 has 15 amino acids. V lost 5 bases, J lost 4 bases, and 9 bases stayed unmatched. CDR3 sequence reads: CASSADRETGTEAFF. CDR3 bases: TGTGCCAGCAGTGCGGACAGGGAGACGGGCACTGAAGCTTTCTTT. The whole variable domain, filled in from reference TRBV28 and TRBJ1-1, reads DVKVTQSSRYLVKRTGEKVFLECVQDMDHENMFWYRQDPGLGLRLIYFSYDVKMKEKGDIPEGYSVSREKKERFSLILESASTNQTSMYLCASSADRETGTEAFFGQGTRLTVV.

CDR3 sequence (DNA): TGTGCCAGCAGTTACAGGGGCCAGTCCCCCAATGAGCAGTTCTTC. Amino acids: CASSYRGQSPNEQFF. The chain combines TRBV6-5 with TRBJ2-1; perhaps TRBD1 as D (5 bases). CDR1 MNHEY and CDR2 SVGAGI come from the germline V gene. The CDR3 contains 15 residues. Trimming took 2 bases from V and 6 from J, leaving 14 bases between them.

The chain uses TRBV2 and TRBJ1-1, with TRBD1 matching over 9 bases. Trimming at V came to 7 bases and at J to 0 bases, leaving 3 bases not matched to a gene. Germline assignment: CDR1 SNHLY and CDR2 FYNNEI. This CDR3 is built from 14 residues. The DNA of the CDR3 is TGTGCCAGCAAGACAGGGGGGATGAACACTGAAGCTTTCTTT. Translated, it gives CASKTGGMNTEAFF.

The chain couples TRBV5-6 to TRBJ2-5, with D unclear. The germline CDR1 and CDR2 sequences are SGHDT and YYEEEE. The V gene lost 2 bases and the J gene lost 5 bases, with 16 bases spanning the gap. The CDR3 covers 15 residues. The CDR3 loop is CASSFRDSLRETQYF. CDR3 bases: TGTGCCAGCAGCTTTCGAGACTCCTTAAGGGAGACCCAGTACTTC.

V is TRBV20-1 and J is TRBJ1-2; 9 bases align to TRBD1. CDR1 DFQATT and CDR2 SNEGSKA come from the germline V gene (reference sequence). The CDR3 is 15 amino acids. Trimming cost V 3 bases and J 2 bases; bases outside gene matches: 7. The CDR3 DNA reads as TGCAGTGCTAGTCCGAGGACAGGGGAGAACTATGGCTACACCTTC. It is translated as CSASPRTGENYGYTF.

The V call is TRBV7-6, the J call TRBJ2-5; 7 bases match TRBD2. After removal of 5 bases from V and 6 bases from J, the junction contained 6 bases not matched to a gene. This CDR3 spans 13 amino acids. Germline CDR1 SGHVS, CDR2 FNYEAQ. CDR3 DNA: TGTGCCAGCAGCCCAGTCGGGGGGAAGACCCAGTACTTC. Translation: CASSPVGGKTQYF. Full variable domain (rest looked up from reference TRBV7-6 and TRBJ2-5): GAGVSQSPRYKVTKRGQDVALRCDPISGHVSLYWYRQALGQGPEFLTYFNYEAQQDKSGLPNDRFSAERPEGSISTLTIQRTEQRDSAMYRCASSPVGGKTQYFGPGTRLLVL.

J is TRBJ2-4 and V is TRBV7-2; D is perhaps TRBD2 (6 bases). This CDR3 has 15 amino acids. Germline V gives CDR1 SGHTA, CDR2 FQGNSA. V was pared by 5 bases and J by 5 bases, with 16 bases between. CDR3 coding DNA: TGTGCCAGCAGCATTACCCCCGGGACTGAAAACATTCAGTACTTC. It codes for CASSITPGTENIQYF. Drawing the rest from reference TRBV7-2 and TRBJ2-4, the complete variable domain is GAGVSQSPSNKVTEKGKDVELRCDPISGHTALYWYRQSLGQGLEFLIYFQGNSAPDKSGLPSDRFSAERTGGSVSTLTIQRTQQEDSAVYLCASSITPGTENIQYFGAGTRLSVL.

The chain couples TRBV7-2 to TRBJ1-2, with 7 positions matching TRBD1. The V gene end was trimmed by 4 bases and the J gene end by 4 bases; junction bases not matched to a gene: 3. The CDR3 contains 13 residues. Germline V gene sequence: CDR1 SGHTA, CDR2 FQGNSA. CDR3 bases: TGTGCCAGCAGCTCTCGACAGGGCTATGGCTACACCTTC. Its translation: CASSSRQGYGYTF. Using reference TRBV7-2 and TRBJ1-2 for the parts outside the CDR3, the full variable domain is GAGVSQSPSNKVTEKGKDVELRCDPISGHTALYWYRQSLGQGLEFLIYFQGNSAPDKSGLPSDRFSAERTGGSVSTLTIQRTQQEDSAVYLCASSSRQGYGYTFGSGTRLTVV.

The genes are TRBV19 and TRBJ1-5; D remains ambiguous. The CDR3 consists of 12 residues. Germline-derived CDR1 and CDR2 are LNHDA and SQIVND (reference sequence). V lost 9 bases, J lost 4 bases, and 10 bases lay in between. CDR3 DNA sequence: TGTGCCAGCCAGTTTTTAAATCAGCCCCAGCATTTT. This encodes CASQFLNQPQHF.

J is TRBJ2-3 and V is TRBV4-3, with TRBD2 matching over 7 bases. Germline assignment: CDR1 LGHNA and CDR2 YSLEER. With V trimmed by 0 bases and J by 6 bases, 9 bases remained unmatched. The CDR3 extends over 16 amino acids. The CDR3 region is CASSQDGGEGLDTQYF. CDR3 nucleotide sequence: TGCGCCAGCAGCCAAGATGGGGGGGAAGGGTTGGATACGCAGTATTTT.

The rearrangement links TRBV10-3 to TRBJ1-4; no clear D gene. This CDR3 region has 14 residues. CDR1 and CDR2 from the germline V gene are ENHRY and SYGVKD. Trimming left V 10 bases short and J 5 bases short, with 17 bases between. CDR3 region: CATRAETDNEKLFF. The CDR3 DNA sequence: TGTGCCACGCGGGCGGAAACTGACAATGAAAAACTGTTTTTT.

The chain is built from TRBV19 and TRBJ2-3, with 7 nucleotides matching TRBD1. CDR3 length: 15 residues. Germline V CDR1 and CDR2: LNHDA, SQIVND (reference sequence). With 6 bases clipped from V and 4 bases from J, the junction kept 10 bases outside the gene matches. The DNA for the CDR3 is TGTGCCAGTAGATCTCCGGGACAGATAGCAGATACGCAGTATTTT. Translation: CASRSPGQIADTQYF.

The chain has TRBV6-1 and TRBJ2-7; 7 positions match TRBD1. Trimming at V came to 2 bases and at J to 2 bases, leaving 3 bases not matched to a gene. CDR1 and CDR2 from the germline V gene are MNHNS and SASEGT. The CDR3 is made up of 14 amino acids. The CDR3 spells CASSEWDSTYEQYV. The CDR3 coding sequence is TGTGCCAGCAGTGAATGGGACAGTACCTACGAGCAGTACGTC.

The CDR3 DNA reads TGTGCCAGCAGCCCGACTAGCGGGGTGCCCGGGGAGCTGTTTTTT. It codes for CASSPTSGVPGELFF. The V call is TRBV7-6, the J call TRBJ2-2; 11 bases agree with TRBD2. There are 15 residues in the CDR3. The ends lost 5 bases at V and 6 bases at J; junction bases unmatched: 5. The V gene's germline CDR1 is SGHVS and CDR2 FNYEAQ. Full variable domain (missing parts from reference TRBV7-6 and TRBJ2-2): GAGVSQSPRYKVTKRGQDVALRCDPISGHVSLYWYRQALGQGPEFLTYFNYEAQQDKSGLPNDRFSAERPEGSISTLTIQRTEQRDSAMYRCASSPTSGVPGELFFGEGSRLTVL.

V and J are TRBV9 and TRBJ2-3; 8 positions match TRBD2. The CDR3 covers 12 residues. CDR1 and CDR2 (germline): SGDLS, YYNGEE. V gave up 4 bases and J gave up 10 bases; unmatched junction bases: 5. CDR3 in DNA: TGTGCCAGCAGCCCCGGACTAGCCTCGCAGTATTTT. This gives the protein CASSPGLASQYF.

The chain combines TRBV6-6 with TRBJ2-1, with TRBD2 matching 10 bases. Germline-derived CDR1 and CDR2 are MNHNY and SVGAGI (reference sequence). The CDR3 spans 15 residues. V dropped 7 bases and J dropped 5; count of bases not matched to a gene: 8. CDR3 DNA: TGTGCCAGCACCTCTATGGGACTAGCGAACAATGAGCAGTTCTTC. This translates into CASTSMGLANNEQFF.

The CDR3 DNA reads as TGTGCCAGTAGTCCTAGAGTCGGGGCCAACGTCCTGACTTTC. This translates into CASSPRVGANVLTF. This chain links TRBV19 with TRBJ2-6; D is unresolved. CDR3 length: 14 amino acids. V lost 5 bases and J 4 bases, leaving 9 bases between the germline ends. Germline V lookup: CDR1 LNHDA, CDR2 SQIVND (reference sequence).

The genes are TRBV5-1 and TRBJ2-7; no definite D call. Deletions cut 0 bases from V and 1 base from J, with 11 bases between. The CDR3 is 15 amino acids. Germline V gene lookup returns CDR1 SGHRS and CDR2 YFSETQ. The CDR3: CASSLDAQSSYEQYF. The CDR3, as DNA: TGCGCCAGCAGCTTGGATGCCCAGTCTTCCTACGAGCAGTACTTC.

This clone appeared once. The chain combines TRBV6-5 with TRBJ2-2, with D perhaps matching TRBD1 (5 bases). The V gene's germline CDR1 is MNHEY and CDR2 SVGAGI. Deletions cut 5 bases from V and 0 bases from J, with 10 bases between. This CDR3 is 15 amino acids long. The CDR3 nucleotides are TGTGCCAGCAGTACAGGACACCCGAACACCGGGGAGCTGTTTTTT. Amino acids: CASSTGHPNTGELFF.

The chain has TRBV11-3 and TRBJ2-1; TRBD2 is a possible D gene (6 bases). V was trimmed by 4 bases and J by 8 bases, leaving 9 bases between them. The CDR3 runs to 12 residues. Per germline, CDR1 SGHNT and CDR2 YENEEA. This CDR3 is CASSSQRDEQFF. In DNA, the CDR3 is TGTGCCAGCAGCTCCCAGCGGGATGAGCAGTTCTTC. The variable domain in full, with the rest retrieved from reference TRBV11-3 and TRBJ2-1, is EAGVVQSPRYKIIEKKQPVAFWCNPISGHNTLYWYLQNLGQGPELLIRYENEEAVDDSQLPKDRFSAERLKGVDSTLKIQPAELGDSAVYLCASSSQRDEQFFGPGTRLTVL.

The V call is TRBV5-1, the J call TRBJ1-3; 9 bases map to TRBD1. The CDR3 runs to 13 residues. From germline, CDR1 is SGHRS and CDR2 YFSETQ. J was trimmed by 14 bases and V by 0 bases; bases with no gene match: 6. The CDR3 here is CASSLGLQGALYF. As DNA, the CDR3 is TGCGCCAGCAGCTTGGGTCTACAGGGGGCGTTATATTTT.

This chain connects TRBV13 to TRBJ1-2; 9 bases line up with TRBD1. Germline lookup yields CDR1 PRHDT and CDR2 FYEKMQ (reference sequence). V lost 5 bases to trimming and J lost 8 bases; unmatched junction nucleotides: 9. The CDR3 has 14 amino acids. Written as DNA, the CDR3 is TGTGCCAGCAGCGAACTACAGGGGGCTGAGGGCTACACCTTC. Residues: CASSELQGAEGYTF.

The chain couples TRBV18 to TRBJ2-7, with 7 bases identical to TRBD1. The germline gives CDR1 KGHSH, CDR2 LQKENI. Trimming at V came to 3 bases and at J to 5 bases, leaving 1 base not matched to a gene. The CDR3 is 12 residues long. The CDR3 nucleotides are TGTGCCAGCTCACCTACAGGGGACGAGCAGTACTTC. Its protein product is CASSPTGDEQYF.

CDR3 coding DNA: TGTGCCAGCACTTGGGGCGCCCGCGAGCAGTACTTC. Translated: CASTWGAREQYF. The J gene is TRBJ2-7, the V gene TRBV12-3 or TRBV12-4; maybe TRBD1 (5 bases). This CDR3 has 12 amino acids. V lost 7 bases and J lost 6, with 13 bases in between.

The rearrangement links TRBV29-1 to TRBJ1-5; 7 nucleotides align to TRBD1. The ends lost 7 bases at V and 4 bases at J; junction bases unmatched: 4. Germline values: CDR1 SQVTM, CDR2 ANQGSEA. CDR3 length equals 12 residues. CDR3 protein: CSAGQLNQPQHF. CDR3 bases: TGCAGCGCGGGACAGCTAAATCAGCCCCAGCATTTT.

The chain uses TRBV6-5 and TRBJ2-3; D gene unclear. The CDR3 loop spans 14 amino acids. Trimming left V 3 bases short and J 1 base short, with 8 bases between. The germline V gene has CDR1 MNHEY and CDR2 SVGAGI. CDR3 sequence (DNA): TGTGCCAGCAGTTATGGCACAGGCACAGATACGCAGTATTTT. This encodes CASSYGTGTDTQYF.

The chain's CDR3 is CASSFDTSGDNEQFF. In DNA, the CDR3 is TGTGCCAGCAGCTTCGATACTAGCGGGGACAATGAGCAGTTCTTC. The V call is TRBV7-3, the J call TRBJ2-1; 10 positions agree with TRBD2. This CDR3 contains 15 residues. The junction had 4 bases not matched to a gene; V was cut back by 3 bases and J by 5 bases. Germline-derived CDR1 and CDR2 are SGHTA and FQGTGA.